A single sample gave rise to the 10 T cell receptor beta chains below, sequenced in a study of blood T cells in healthy people across ages (dated by TCRdb to between 2015 and 2017). The library was produced with 5' RACE. Sequenced on an Illumina HiSeq 2500. A second PCR of about 7 to 12 cycles was performed with a sample-barcoded 5' primer and a J-beta primer mix. TCRdb reanalyzed the raw reads on its own, using fastp at Q25 for trimming and MiXCR for clone calling, and kept in-frame beta chains. For every CDR3 protein sequence, its rows merge into one entry that carries the most common genes and DNA. This sample is represented by under 700,000 distinct CDR3 sequences; around 24% of them were singletons. The ten top clones hold around 10% of the sample. The same specimen was also included in a second study, on T cells of mothers and their children.

Sequencing was performed on blood. The receptors stem from a boy younger than 18 in good health.

On this clonotype: One junction end disagrees with the germline gene, perhaps due to a read error. The chain employs TRBV2 and TRBJ2-1; D not certain. From germline, CDR1 is SNHLY and CDR2 FYNNEI. The CDR3 runs 13 residues. CDR3 protein: CASNKAWQETQDF. CDR3 nucleotide sequence: TGTGCCAGCAATAAAGCCTGGCAAGAGACCCAGGACTTC.

This chain connects TRBV6-5 to TRBJ1-4; perhaps TRBD1 as D (5 bases). The V end lost 2 bases, the J end lost 13 bases, and 17 bases lay between the germline ends. The CDR3 length is 14 residues. CDR1 is MNHEY and CDR2 is SVGAGI in the germline V gene. The CDR3 spells CASSYTTGGGRLFF. Here the CDR3 DNA reads TGTGCCAGCAGTTACACCACTGGGGGGGGTAGACTGTTTTTT.

A few counts support this clonotype. This chain uses TRBV7-2 with TRBJ2-3; no definite D call. The V end was cut by 7 bases, the J end by 1 base, with 12 bases between. From germline, CDR1 is SGHTA and CDR2 FQGNSA. The length of the CDR3 is 14 residues. CDR3 DNA sequence: TGTGCCAGCACCCAAGACGTGGGCACAGATACGCAGTATTTT. Translating gives CASTQDVGTDTQYF.

The genes are TRBV14 and TRBJ2-5, with 9 positions matching TRBD2. Germline loops: CDR1 SGHDN, CDR2 FVKESK. The V segment lost 1 base and the J segment 3 bases; nucleotides outside the gene matches: 6. CDR3 length: 16 residues. CDR3 sequence reads: CASSQGPGLAEETQYF. The CDR3 nucleotides are TGTGCCAGCAGCCAAGGACCGGGACTAGCCGAAGAGACCCAGTACTTC.

The chain employs TRBV5-1 and TRBJ2-3, with 8 bases identical to TRBD2. Per the germline V gene, CDR1 is SGHRS and CDR2 is YFSETQ. The trim removed 0 bases at V and 4 bases at J, leaving 7 bases unmatched. The CDR3 has 16 residues. CDR3 bases: TGCGCCAGCAGCTTGGAGGGTAGAGCGGGGGCAGATACGCAGTATTTT. Its protein product is CASSLEGRAGADTQYF.

This clonotype was seen more than once but under ten times. The rearrangement links TRBV28 to TRBJ2-5; D remains unclear. Deletions cut 1 base from V and 2 bases from J, with 11 bases between. The CDR3 covers 15 residues. Germline V gene data show CDR1 as MDHEN and CDR2 as SYDVKM. The CDR3 loop reads CASSLSASSQETQYF. The CDR3 DNA is TGTGCCAGCAGTTTATCGGCTAGTTCTCAAGAGACCCAGTACTTC.

A few counts support this clonotype. V usage is TRBV21-1 and J usage is TRBJ2-5; whether TRBD1, the table's D call, matches the DNA was not checked. TRBV21-1 is shown as a pseudogene. The length of the CDR3 is 17 residues. The CDR3: CASFPTGGASRTETQYF. The CDR3 DNA is TGTGCCAGCTTCCCGACAGGGGGCGCGTCTAGGACAGAGACCCAGTACTTC.

The chain has TRBV4-2 and TRBJ2-2; 11 bases map to TRBD2. The CDR3 covers 17 residues. J was trimmed by 6 bases and V by 8 bases; bases with no gene match: 14. Germline-derived CDR1 and CDR2 are LGHNA and YNFKEQ. The CDR3 protein is CASRGKIAGGMPGELFF. The CDR3 DNA sequence: TGTGCCAGCCGGGGAAAGATAGCGGGAGGGATGCCCGGGGAGCTGTTTTTT.

This clonotype was observed a handful of times. This sequence joins TRBV6-2 or TRBV6-3 and TRBJ2-2, with a weak D call TRBD2 (6 bases). The CDR3 consists of 14 residues. CDR1 is MNHEY, CDR2 SVGEGT, per germline. Trimming took 7 bases from V and 6 from J, leaving 15 bases between them. The CDR3 nucleotides read TGTGCCAGCACCACCAGGAGGGTGGCCGGGGAGCTGTTTTTT. It specifies CASTTRRVAGELFF.

A few counts support this clonotype. The chain combines TRBV28 with TRBJ2-7; TRBD1 agrees at 10 bases. Unmatched junction bases numbered 4, after V lost 10 bases and J lost 4 bases. Germline assignment: CDR1 MDHEN and CDR2 SYDVKM. The CDR3 runs 12 residues. The CDR3 is CAIGTGDYEQYF. In DNA form, the CDR3 reads TGTGCCATCGGGACAGGGGATTACGAGCAGTACTTC.